Listed below are T cell receptor beta chains from one sample, sequenced in a study of T cell responses to AZD1222 COVID-19 vaccine. Clones were sequenced by immunoSEQ multiplex PCR, and TCRdb holds only the in-frame ones, with some missing. This sample has tens of thousands of clones, with 70% to 90% found just once. Sequenced material: peripheral blood, taken on day 0 of AZD1222 vaccination. These receptor sequences come from an adult in good health. The CDR3 runs from the conserved cysteine through the conserved F or W. A D gene is named only where the DNA matches it firmly. Part of the rows lack a size; the others show once, few, many or a class for expanded clones.

v_call,cdr3_length,clone_size,d_call,cdr3_aa
TRBV19,13,NA,NA,CASSSDRDTEAFF
TRBV10-3,13,NA,NA,CAISTTENTEAFF
TRBV6-4,15,once,NA,CASSPDVDSRYGYTF
TRBV6-5,14,NA,TRBD1,CASSDRGYNSPLHF
TRBV20-1,14,NA,NA,CSASWGRGTYEQYF
TRBV13,14,NA,NA,CASSLGRSTYEQYF
TRBV11-1,13,few,NA,CASSRRYGETQYF
TRBV7-3,13,NA,TRBD1,CASSPTGGPGYTF
TRBV27,16,NA,TRBD1,CASSLISGQGNQPQHF
TRBV27,12,NA,TRBD1,CASSATGHSYTF
TRBV7-2,15,once,NA,CASSLEVGFYSPLHF
TRBV28,15,NA,NA,CASSFQTGFSGEAFF
TRBV28,13,NA,TRBD1,CASSLGGQGKAFF
TRBV3-1/TRBV3-2,15,once,NA,CASSQESGQGYGYTF
TRBV5-8,19,NA,TRBD1,CASSLVTGWPPRASYGYTF
TRBV2,15,NA,NA,CASSGNRVGQETQYF
TRBV27,13,NA,TRBD1,CASSDRGGSPLHF
TRBV11-2,14,NA,NA,CASSLLVSTDTQYF
TRBV10-3,15,NA,NA,CAISEYFSSTDTQYF
TRBV7-9,12,NA,NA,CASSSTNSPLHF
TRBV28,13,NA,NA,CASSWRKLRGYTF
TRBV7-2,16,NA,TRBD2,CASSASGLADTDTQYF
TRBV20-1,10,NA,NA,CSAWGDEQYF
TRBV2,14,once,TRBD1,CASRKGAKEEKLFF
TRBV24-1,16,once,NA,CATSAGATEAQETQYF
TRBV2,18,NA,TRBD2,CASRERDPKGLVTDTQYF
TRBV10-3,13,once,NA,CAISELGNNEQFF
TRBV11-3,14,NA,NA,CASSLDGNNSPLHF
TRBV6-1,15,NA,NA,CASSEFGSFQETQYF
TRBV18,15,NA,NA,CASSQTDTTETEAFF
TRBV11-2,14,NA,NA,CASTPYFSTDTQYF
TRBV3-1/TRBV3-2,17,NA,NA,CASSLRSGHPSTDTQYF
TRBV4-1,17,NA,NA,CASSHAPAGFSGNTIYF
TRBV12-3/TRBV12-4,13,NA,NA,CASSHPGRYEQYF
TRBV5-1,14,NA,NA,CASSSSGTFDGYTF
TRBV27,15,NA,NA,CASRPTRLSTDTQYF
TRBV6-1,15,NA,NA,CASSEAWEVVYGYTF
TRBV5-1,17,NA,NA,CASSLDSGTYSGNTIYF
TRBV7-9,12,NA,NA,CASSFRGEGYTF
TRBV7-9,13,NA,NA,CASSVVGWNIQYF
TRBV28,15,once,NA,CASSPEWGTNEKLFF
TRBV3-1/TRBV3-2,17,once,NA,CASSLPTGTTRTGELFF
TRBV10-3,13,once,NA,CAIQQALNTEAFF
TRBV2,16,NA,TRBD1,CASSPLTGGWEEPLHF
TRBV5-1,13,NA,NA,CASRLDSNYGYTF
TRBV6-5,15,NA,NA,CASSYSGTGANVLTF
TRBV3-1/TRBV3-2,16,NA,NA,CASSQGWGANQETQYF
TRBV28,12,NA,NA,CASSHDVYEQYF
TRBV5-5,15,NA,TRBD1,CASRRGQGGNNEQFF
TRBV5-6,13,NA,TRBD1,CASSLTDRSEQFF
TRBV7-2,16,few,NA,CASSLDVQGLDTEAFF
TRBV18,14,NA,NA,CASSPRAGSDEQYF